This TCR beta chain was identified in a study of PD-L1 blockade in urothelial cancer. Across the whole study: Timepoints chosen for blood analysis were 3 weeks (second dose) and 6 weeks after treatment start. T cells were recovered from blood samples at a median of approximately 150,000.

Sequenced by immunoSEQ multiplex PCR; TCRdb stores in-frame clones only, minus some. The sample gives roughly 95,000 clones, around 87% of which show up once; 1.5% to 2% is in the top ten. Time point defined: pretreatment peripheral blood. Patients had urothelial carcinoma that was locally advanced or metastatic. Germline V lookup: CDR1 LGHNA, CDR2 YNFKEQ. The CDR3 has 18 amino acids. Losses at the gene ends were 0 bases for V and 2 bases for J; bases not matched to a gene: 7. This chain uses TRBV4-2 with TRBJ2-6; TRBD1 aligns across 7 bases. The source material was PBMCs, sampled around atezolizumab (anti-PD-L1) treatment. The clonotype was recovered from a man in his sixties with urothelial cancer. The CDR3: CASSQDPTGLAGANVLTF. The CDR3 coding sequence is TGTGCCAGCAGCCAAGACCCGACAGGGTTGGCTGGGGCCAACGTCCTGACTTTC.